This paragraph reports one T cell receptor beta chain. V trimming: 5 bases; J trimming: 12 bases; junction bases outside the gene matches: 13. CDR1 ENHRY and CDR2 SYGVKD come from the germline V gene. CDR3 size: 15 residues. The data were obtained in a study of blood T cell repertoires in COVID-19. Whole-study context: The United States, Italy and Spain were the sources of the acute and convalescent COVID-19 samples. Sources were T cells, B-cell-depleted T cells, or PBMCs; the material itself was cDNA or gDNA.

Per the original data handling: Estimation of nucleated cell counts was performed using reference gene primer amplification. Libraries were prepared by immunoSEQ multiplex PCR; TCRdb keeps only in-frame clonotypes and omits some of them. The DNA gave D and trimming, while V, J and clone size come from that table. The sample records about 210,000 clones, more than 80% being singletons. The V and J genes are TRBV10-3 and TRBJ2-1; 10 nucleotides align to TRBD2. This receptor was taken from a man aged 25-45 years who had recovered from COVID-19. The sequencing input was PBMCs or T cells enriched from blood (not recorded which). DNA of the CDR3: TGTGCCATCAGTTCTAGCGGGAGCTCTTCAGTGGGGCAGTTCTTC. This gives the protein CAISSSGSSSVGQFF.